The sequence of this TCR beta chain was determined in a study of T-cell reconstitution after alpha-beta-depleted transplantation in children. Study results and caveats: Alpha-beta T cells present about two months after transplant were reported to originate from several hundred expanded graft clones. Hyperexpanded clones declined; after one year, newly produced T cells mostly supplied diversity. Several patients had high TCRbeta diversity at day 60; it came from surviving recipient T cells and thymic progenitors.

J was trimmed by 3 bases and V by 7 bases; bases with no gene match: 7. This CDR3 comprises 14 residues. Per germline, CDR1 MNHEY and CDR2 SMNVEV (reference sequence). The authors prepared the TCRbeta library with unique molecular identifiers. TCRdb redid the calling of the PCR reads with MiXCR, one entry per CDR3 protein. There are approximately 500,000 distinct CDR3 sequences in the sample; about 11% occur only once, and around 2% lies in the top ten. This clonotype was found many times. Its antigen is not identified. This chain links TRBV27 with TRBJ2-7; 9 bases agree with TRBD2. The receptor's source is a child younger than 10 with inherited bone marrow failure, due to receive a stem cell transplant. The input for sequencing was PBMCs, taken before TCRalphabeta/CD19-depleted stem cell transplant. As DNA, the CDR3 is TGTGCCAGCAAGGGACTAGCTGGTTTCTACGAGCAGTACTTC. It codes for CASKGLAGFYEQYF.